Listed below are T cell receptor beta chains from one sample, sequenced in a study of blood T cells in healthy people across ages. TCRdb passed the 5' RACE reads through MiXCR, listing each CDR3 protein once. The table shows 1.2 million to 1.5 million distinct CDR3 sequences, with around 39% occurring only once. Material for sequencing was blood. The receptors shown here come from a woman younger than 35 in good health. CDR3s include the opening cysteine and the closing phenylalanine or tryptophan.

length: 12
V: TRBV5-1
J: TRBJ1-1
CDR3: CASSSDSPEAFF

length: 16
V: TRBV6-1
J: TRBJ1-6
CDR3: CASSEDYGTGQSPLHF

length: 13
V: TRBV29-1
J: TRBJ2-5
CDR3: CSVDREGYNEQYF

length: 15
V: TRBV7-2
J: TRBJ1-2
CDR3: CASSLGVGTVYGYTF

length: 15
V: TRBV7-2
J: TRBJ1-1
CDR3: CASSLDPTGNTEAFF

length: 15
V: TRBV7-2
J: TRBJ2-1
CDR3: CASSPFLAGHGEQFF

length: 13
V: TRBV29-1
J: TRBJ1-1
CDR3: CSALGQGNTEAFF

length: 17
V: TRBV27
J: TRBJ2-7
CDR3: CASSLLAQGQPSYEQYF

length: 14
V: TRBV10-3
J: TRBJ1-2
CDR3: CAISLRDRNYGYTF

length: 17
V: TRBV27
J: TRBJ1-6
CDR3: CASSYSGGRSYNSPLHF

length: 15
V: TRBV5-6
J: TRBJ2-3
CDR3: CASSWSLAPTDTQYF

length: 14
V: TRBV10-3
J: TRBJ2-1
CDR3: CAISESGTSREQFF

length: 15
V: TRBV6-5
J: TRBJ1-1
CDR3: CASRVRGTTNTEAFF

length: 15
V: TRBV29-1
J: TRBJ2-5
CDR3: CSVEKSAGGQETQYF

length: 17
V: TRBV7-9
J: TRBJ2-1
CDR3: CASSLGAGQGTSSEQFF

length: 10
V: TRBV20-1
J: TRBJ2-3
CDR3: CSAHTDTQYF

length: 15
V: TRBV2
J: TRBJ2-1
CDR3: CASSERVAGVLEQFF

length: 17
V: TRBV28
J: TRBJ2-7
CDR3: CASSTVKYTSGPHEQYF

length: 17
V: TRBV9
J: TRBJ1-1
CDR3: CASSVVAAPGPNTEAFF

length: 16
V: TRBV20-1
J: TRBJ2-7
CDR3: CSVTTRVRQDAYEQYF

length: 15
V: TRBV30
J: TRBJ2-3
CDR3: CAWSVASGSLDTQYF

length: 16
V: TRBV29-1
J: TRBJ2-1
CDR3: CSVEDFGGRGKDEQFF